This entry lists 5 T cell receptor beta chains sequenced from one sample in a study of blood T cells in healthy people across ages. Then a second PCR, running roughly 6 to 12 cycles, was carried out with a sample-barcoded 5' primer and a J-beta primer mix. TCRdb used MiXCR to reprocess the 5' RACE reads, holding one entry per CDR3 protein. The table records 1,300,000 or so distinct CDR3 sequences, roughly 59% of them present only once. The source material was blood. The receptor set was obtained from a man between 18 and 29 years old in good health.

Regarding this clonotype: A junction boundary mismatches the germline segment, possibly from a read error. The V and J genes are TRBV5-1 and TRBJ1-1, with D perhaps matching TRBD1 (6 bases). This CDR3 region has 12 residues. Germline CDR1 reads SGHRS; CDR2 reads YFSETQ. The CDR3 here is CASSLTGPEAFF. CDR3 bases: TGTGCCAGCAGTTTAACAGGGCCTGAAGCTTTCTTT.

V and J are TRBV6-2 or TRBV6-3 and TRBJ2-3, with D possibly being TRBD1 (6 bases). Germline V lookup: CDR1 MNHEY, CDR2 SVGEGT. The CDR3 length is 15 residues. Trimming took off 5 bases at V and 2 bases at J, with 14 bases between the two ends. The CDR3 loop is CASSPRDIITDTQYF. CDR3 sequence (DNA): TGTGCCAGCAGTCCCCGGGACATTATCACAGATACGCAGTATTTT.

The chain recombines TRBV5-4 with TRBJ2-5, with 8 bases fitting TRBD2. With 4 bases clipped from V and 11 bases from J, the junction kept 16 bases outside the gene matches. Germline loops: CDR1 SGHNT, CDR2 YYREEE (reference sequence). The CDR3 spans 15 residues. Written as DNA, the CDR3 is TGTGCCAGCAGCCCCGACAGCCTAGCGGGTCATGAGCAGTACTTC. Amino acids: CASSPDSLAGHEQYF.

This clonotype was observed a few times. The CDR3 reads CASSEGTVSNQPQHF. The CDR3 DNA follows: TGTGCCAGCAGTGAAGGGACAGTTAGCAATCAGCCCCAGCATTTT. The chain carries TRBV6-1 and TRBJ1-5; maybe TRBD1 (6 bases). V lost 1 base and J lost 0, with 7 bases in between. CDR1 is MNHNS, CDR2 SASEGT, per germline. The CDR3 consists of 15 residues.

This clonotype has a handful of counts. The V and J genes are TRBV29-1 and TRBJ2-4; the D is unclear. Deletions cut 6 bases from V and 4 bases from J, with 13 bases between. From germline, CDR1 is SQVTM and CDR2 ANQGSEA. CDR3 length: 13 amino acids. This CDR3 is CSVSGRMKNIQYF. The CDR3 region has the DNA TGCAGCGTGTCAGGCCGAATGAAAAACATTCAGTACTTC.